A selection of T cell receptor beta chains follows, all from one sample in a study of blood T cell repertoires in COVID-19. The method was immunoSEQ multiplex PCR; TCRdb's version includes in-frame clones alone and lacks a portion of them. The sample shows 150,000 or so clones, around four fifths of them seen only once. Sequencing was done on a sample of peripheral blood. These receptors were taken from an elderly woman with acute or convalescent COVID-19. Both conserved end residues are part of each CDR3. A D gene is named only where the DNA matches it firmly. Clone size, where shown, is once, few, many, or a class for clones that have expanded.

v_call	clone_size	j_call	d_call	cdr3_aa	cdr3_nt
TRBV19	-	TRBJ1-1	TRBD1	CASSIGTGVTAEAFF	TGTGCCAGTAGTATAGGTACAGGGGTAACCGCTGAAGCTTTCTTT
TRBV28	few	TRBJ1-1	-	CASYTRGNTEAFF	TGTGCCAGCTATACCAGGGGGAACACTGAAGCTTTCTTT
TRBV19	-	TRBJ2-1	TRBD1	CASSTNRGKEQFF	TGTGCCAGTAGTACAAACAGGGGGAAGGAGCAGTTCTTC
TRBV6-1	-	TRBJ2-1	TRBD1	CASTDDRGRHNRNEQFF	TGTGCCAGCACTGATGACAGGGGAAGACACAATAGAAATGAGCAGTTCTTC
TRBV12-5	-	TRBJ1-1	-	CASGLGLRRYTEAFF	TGTGCTAGTGGCTTGGGACTTCGGCGTTACACTGAAGCTTTCTTT
TRBV2	-	TRBJ1-1	TRBD1	CASSGTGRAFF	TGTGCCAGCAGTGGGACAGGGCGAGCTTTCTTT
TRBV11-2	many	TRBJ2-2	TRBD2	CASSLDRAGGGTGELFF	TGTGCCAGCAGCTTAGATAGAGCGGGAGGGGGCACCGGGGAGCTGTTTTTT
TRBV7-3	-	TRBJ2-5	-	CASSLTNQETQYF	TGTGCCAGCAGCTTAACCAACCAAGAGACCCAGTACTTC
TRBV5-1	-	TRBJ2-7	TRBD2	CASSLIAGGQYEQYF	TGCGCCAGCAGCTTGATTGCGGGAGGACAGTACGAGCAGTACTTC
TRBV11-3	-	TRBJ2-2	TRBD1	CASSSGQGMTGELFF	TGTGCCAGCAGTTCGGGACAGGGAATGACCGGGGAGCTGTTTTTT
TRBV18	-	TRBJ1-1	-	CASSRGGNKNTEAFF	TGTGCCAGCTCACGGGGGGGCAATAAGAACACTGAAGCTTTCTTT
TRBV5-4	-	TRBJ2-7	TRBD1	CASSVGQGLYEQYF	TGTGCCAGCAGCGTGGGACAGGGCCTCTACGAGCAGTACTTC
TRBV19	-	TRBJ2-1	TRBD1	CASRTPGQGAGDEQFF	TGTGCCAGTCGTACCCCAGGACAGGGGGCCGGCGATGAGCAGTTCTTC
TRBV19	-	TRBJ1-4	TRBD1	CASSTTGDYGKLFF	TGTGCCAGTAGTACAACAGGGGATTATGGAAAACTGTTTTTT
TRBV7-8	-	TRBJ1-5	TRBD1	CASSLAGQGANPQPQHF	TGTGCCAGCAGCTTAGCGGGGCAGGGGGCGAACCCTCAGCCCCAGCATTTT
TRBV13	-	TRBJ1-2	TRBD1	CASSLGQGDGYTF	TGTGCCAGCAGCCTCGGACAGGGCGATGGCTACACCTTC